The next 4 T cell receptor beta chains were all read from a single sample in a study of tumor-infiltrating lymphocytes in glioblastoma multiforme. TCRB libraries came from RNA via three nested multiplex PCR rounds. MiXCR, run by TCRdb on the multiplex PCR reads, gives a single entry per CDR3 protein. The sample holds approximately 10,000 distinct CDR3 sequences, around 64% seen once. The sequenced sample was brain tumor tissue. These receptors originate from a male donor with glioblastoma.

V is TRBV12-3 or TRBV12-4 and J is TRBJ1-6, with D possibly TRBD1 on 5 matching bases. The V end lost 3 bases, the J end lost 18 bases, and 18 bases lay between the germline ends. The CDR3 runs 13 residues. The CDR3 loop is CASSFRQNSHHHF. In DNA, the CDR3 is TGTGCCAGCAGTTTTCGACAGAATTCACACCACCACTTT.

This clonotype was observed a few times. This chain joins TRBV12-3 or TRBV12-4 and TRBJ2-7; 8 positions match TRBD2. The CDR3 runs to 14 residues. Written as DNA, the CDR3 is TGTGGCAGCAGCCCAAGCGGGAGAGGGTACGAGCAGTACGTC. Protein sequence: CGSSPSGRGYEQYV.

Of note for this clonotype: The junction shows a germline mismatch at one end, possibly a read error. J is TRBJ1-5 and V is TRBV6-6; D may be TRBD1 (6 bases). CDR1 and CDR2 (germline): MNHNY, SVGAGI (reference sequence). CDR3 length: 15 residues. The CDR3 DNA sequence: TGTTCCAGCAATAGTAGGGACATTTACGGTCAGCCCCGGCATTTT. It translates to CSSNSRDIYGQPRHF.

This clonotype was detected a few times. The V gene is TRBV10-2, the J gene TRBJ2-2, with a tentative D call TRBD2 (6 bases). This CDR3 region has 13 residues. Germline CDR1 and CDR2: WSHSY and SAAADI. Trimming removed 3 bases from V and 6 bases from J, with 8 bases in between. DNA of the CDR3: TGCGCCAGCAGTGACAGGGAGGCCGGGGAGCTGTTTTTT. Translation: CASSDREAGELFF.